The 3 T cell receptor beta chains presented below share a single source sample, sequenced in a study of cytomegalovirus exposure and HLA in healthy donors. In the PCR, 60 Vbeta and 13 Jbeta primers were used. The data were produced by immunoSEQ multiplex PCR, yet TCRdb's version contains in-frame clones alone and is incomplete. The sample has approximately 95,000 clones, under 90% seen once; the top ten hold approximately 3.9%. The material sequenced was PBMCs. All receptors derive from a woman in her 70s in good health and CMV-seropositive.

The V call is TRBV27, the J call TRBJ2-5; 15 nucleotides align to TRBD2. CDR1 is MNHEY, CDR2 SMNVEV, per germline (reference sequence). Trimming removed 4 bases from V and 5 bases from J; junction bases left unmatched: 8. CDR3 length: 17 amino acids. In DNA, the CDR3 is TGTGCCAGCAGTTCCCGGACTAGCGGGAGGGCCGGGGAGACCCAGTACTTC. This codes for CASSSRTSGRAGETQYF.

The chain is built from TRBV28 and TRBJ1-2; 8 positions agree with TRBD1. Germline CDR1 reads MDHEN; CDR2 reads SYDVKM. Germline trimming cut 4 bases from V and 5 bases from J; bases unmatched to any gene: 6. The CDR3 runs 14 residues. This CDR3 reads CASSSRGREYGYTF. CDR3 sequence (DNA): TGTGCCAGCAGTTCCAGGGGGCGCGAGTATGGCTACACCTTC.

The J gene is TRBJ1-2, the V gene TRBV19, with TRBD1 matching over 7 bases. Looked up from germline, CDR1 is LNHDA and CDR2 is SQIVND (reference sequence). J was trimmed by 4 bases and V by 3 bases; bases with no gene match: 8. This CDR3 is 15 amino acids long. CDR3 sequence (DNA): TGTGCCAGTAGTATGTTGGACAGGCAAGCCTATGGCTACACCTTC. This sequence encodes CASSMLDRQAYGYTF.